These 22 T cell receptor beta chains were all obtained from the same sample, sequenced in a study of CD8+CD57+ T cells in acquired aplastic anemia. Sequencing involved patients with CD8+CD57+ cell expansion previously shown by flow cytometry. Profiling of TCR beta VDJ combinations and CDR3 sequences used genomic DNA as template. TCRdb reanalysed the reads using MiXCR and keeps one entry per CDR3 protein. The sample records approximately 220,000 distinct CDR3 sequences, approximately 50% being singletons. The sequencing sample was made of sorted CD4+, CD8+, or CD8+CD57+ T cells (not recorded which) from PBMCs. The receptors derive from a human donor with aplastic anemia.

Notes on this clonotype: With a much larger clone just one base away, this may be a read error. This chain connects TRBV10-3 to TRBJ2-1, with a possible D match to TRBD2 (6 bases). Germline values: CDR1 ENHRY, CDR2 SYGVKD. The CDR3 totals 14 residues. The CDR3 DNA sequence: TGTGCCAGCTGTGGAGGGCCCGGTGCCAATGGGCAGTTCTTC. Translation: CASCGGPGANGQFF.

The chain uses TRBV25-1 and TRBJ2-2; 9 bases map to TRBD2. The CDR3 sequence is 15 residues long. In germline, CDR1 is MGHDK, CDR2 SYGVNS. V gave up 6 bases and J gave up 4 bases; unmatched junction bases: 6. CDR3 nucleotide sequence: TGTGCCAGCAGCCGGACTAGCGAGAGCACCGGGGAGCTGTTTTTT. It specifies CASSRTSESTGELFF.

This clonotype was seen a single time. CDR3 sequence (DNA): TGCGCCAGCAGCCAAGACGAAGGGCTGGACGAGCAGTACTTC. As protein: CASSQDEGLDEQYF. The V and J genes are TRBV4-1 and TRBJ2-7; the D is unclear. Trimming cost V 0 bases and J 5 bases, with 11 bases left between them. The CDR3 runs to 14 residues. CDR1 and CDR2 from the germline V gene are MGHRA and YSYEKL.

The rearrangement links TRBV27 to TRBJ1-2; D is ambiguous. The CDR3 runs 13 residues. V shed 5 bases and J shed 0 bases, with 7 bases lying between them. The germline V gene encodes CDR1 MNHEY and CDR2 SMNVEV (reference sequence). The DNA for the CDR3 is TGTGCCAGCAGTGGCCCCGCTAACTATGGCTACACCTTC. It translates to CASSGPANYGYTF.

V usage is TRBV4-1 and J usage is TRBJ1-2; 12 nucleotides agree with TRBD1. The CDR3 spans 16 residues. Germline CDR1 MGHRA, CDR2 YSYEKL. V shed 4 bases and J 4 bases; nucleotides not matched to a gene: 7. Written as DNA, the CDR3 is TGCGCCAGCAGCCTAGGGGACAGGGGGCAGTTCTATGGCTACACCTTC. It yields the protein CASSLGDRGQFYGYTF.

The rearrangement links TRBV29-1 to TRBJ2-5; TRBD1 is a possible D gene (5 bases). Trimming pared 5 bases from V and 5 bases from J, leaving 9 bases between. The CDR3 covers 11 residues. CDR1 and CDR2 (germline): SQVTM, ANQGSEA. CDR3 nucleotide sequence: TGCAGCGTTCGCAAGGGGGAGACCCAGTACTTC. Protein sequence: CSVRKGETQYF.

This clonotype has a count of ten or more. The rearrangement joins TRBV6-1 to TRBJ1-1; D is perhaps TRBD1 (5 bases). CDR1 and CDR2 (germline): MNHNS, SASEGT. V lost 5 bases and J 0 bases, leaving 7 bases between the germline ends. This CDR3 comprises 13 residues. As DNA, the CDR3 is TGTGCCAGCAGTACGGACATGAACACTGAAGCTTTCTTT. Amino acid sequence: CASSTDMNTEAFF.

The V gene is TRBV20-1, the J gene TRBJ2-7, with no clear D. This CDR3 has 13 amino acids. The V end was cut by 3 bases, the J end by 3 bases, with 12 bases between. CDR1 and CDR2 from the germline V gene are DFQATT and SNEGSKA (reference sequence). CDR3 nucleotides: TGCAGTGCTAGCTTCGGGCCGAGCTACGAGCAGTACTTC. Residues: CSASFGPSYEQYF.

This clonotype was seen a few times. This may stem from a read error, because a much larger clone lies one nucleotide away. The rearrangement links TRBV9 to TRBJ1-1, with TRBD1 matching over 12 bases. This CDR3 contains 17 residues. Germline V gives CDR1 SGDLS, CDR2 YYNGEE. This CDR3 reads CANSVGTGGVRGTEAFF. In DNA form, the CDR3 reads TGTGCCAACAGCGTCGGGACAGGGGGCGTCCGTGGCACTGAAGCTTTCTTT.

This clonotype was seen ten or more times. The rearrangement joins TRBV9 to TRBJ1-1; 7 positions agree with TRBD1. The CDR3 has 15 amino acids. V lost 0 bases and J lost 5; bases outside the gene matches: 7. In germline, CDR1 is SGDLS, CDR2 YYNGEE. DNA for the CDR3: TGTGCCAGCAGCGTAGATGAGGGGGCTCGGACTGAAGCTTTCTTT. Its protein product is CASSVDEGARTEAFF. The full variable domain, in which reference TRBV9 and TRBJ1-1 provide the parts outside the CDR3, is DSGVTQTPKHLITATGQRVTLRCSPRSGDLSVYWYQQSLDQGLQFLIQYYNGEERAKGNILERFSAQQFPDLHSELNLSSLELGDSALYFCASSVDEGARTEAFFGQGTRLTVV.

This clonotype has a count of ten or more. The V gene is TRBV4-1, the J gene TRBJ1-2; TRBD1 might be the D (5 bases). Per germline, CDR1 MGHRA and CDR2 YSYEKL. V gave up 3 bases and J gave up 3 bases, with 14 bases separating them. The CDR3 has 15 amino acids. The CDR3 protein is CASSQVTGTDYGYTF. CDR3 bases: TGCGCCAGCAGCCAGGTAACCGGGACGGACTATGGCTACACCTTC.

The table lists this clonotype with a few counts. The rearrangement links TRBV6-1 to TRBJ1-5, with D unclear. CDR1 MNHNS and CDR2 SASEGT come from the germline V gene. V was clipped by 0 bases and J by 2 bases, with 14 bases between them. The CDR3 is 17 amino acids. DNA of the CDR3: TGTGCCAGCAGTGAAGCGTCATGTGGGGTTTGCAATCAGCCCCAGCATTTT. Protein sequence: CASSEASCGVCNQPQHF.

The J gene is TRBJ2-3, the V gene TRBV20-1, with TRBD2 identical over 9 bases. This CDR3 contains 15 residues. Trimming at V came to 3 bases and at J to 5 bases, leaving 9 bases not matched to a gene. Germline V gene data show CDR1 as DFQATT and CDR2 as SNEGSKA (reference sequence). CDR3 in DNA: TGCAGTGCTAGTGTCAGCGGGGGGATCGGAGATACGCAGTATTTT. Protein sequence: CSASVSGGIGDTQYF.

This clonotype has a count of ten or more. V gene TRBV20-1 combines with J gene TRBJ2-1; 12 nucleotides agree with TRBD2. The ends lost 7 bases at V and 4 bases at J; junction bases unmatched: 11. The CDR3 spans 16 residues. Germline assignment: CDR1 DFQATT and CDR2 SNEGSKA (reference sequence). DNA for the CDR3: TGCAGTGTTCCTTCTTCCCTAGCGGGGGGGTACAATGAGCAGTTCTTC. This encodes CSVPSSLAGGYNEQFF.

This clonotype was seen once. A read error may produce the germline difference seen at one junction end. This chain connects TRBV7-7 to TRBJ2-1; D perhaps matches TRBD1 (6 bases). The CDR3 runs to 15 residues. Germline V gene data show CDR1 as SSHAT and CDR2 as FNYEAQ (reference sequence). The chain's CDR3 is CASSQATQGNNERFF. The CDR3 DNA reads TGTGCTAGCAGCCAGGCAACACAGGGTAACAATGAGCGGTTCTTC.

The chain recombines TRBV4-1 with TRBJ1-5, with 9 bases lining up with TRBD1. With 4 bases clipped from V and 6 bases from J, the junction kept 7 bases outside the gene matches. The CDR3 runs to 15 residues. CDR1 MGHRA and CDR2 YSYEKL come from the germline V gene. The CDR3 nucleotides are TGCGCCAGCAGCCTCGGGGACAGGGTGGGTCAGCCCCAGCATTTT. It is translated as CASSLGDRVGQPQHF.

The table lists this clonotype with a few counts. The chain employs TRBV20-1 and TRBJ2-7; 7 nucleotides match TRBD1. The CDR3 covers 13 residues. Losses at the gene ends were 1 base for V and 4 bases for J; bases not matched to a gene: 4. CDR1 is DFQATT and CDR2 is SNEGSKA in the germline V gene (reference sequence). As DNA, the CDR3 is TGCAGTGCTAGAGTAGGGGGCGGGTACGAGCAGTACTTC. Its translation is CSARVGGGYEQYF.

This clonotype was detected only once. A read error is possible here, since a much larger clone lies one base away. The gene calls are TRBV10-3 and TRBJ2-7; no reliable D call. V was pared by 5 bases and J by 3 bases, with 11 bases between. This CDR3 contains 13 residues. Germline assignment: CDR1 ENHRY and CDR2 SYGVKD. CDR3 loop: CAISFGVGYEQYF. Written as DNA, the CDR3 is TGTGCCATCAGTTTTGGGGTGGGCTACGAGCAGTACTTC.

The chain links TRBV29-1 to TRBJ2-3; TRBD2 agrees at 9 bases. This CDR3 spans 17 amino acids. Germline trimming cut 1 base from V and 4 bases from J; bases unmatched to any gene: 12. Germline assignment: CDR1 SQVTM and CDR2 ANQGSEA. CDR3 in amino acids: CSVEADGATSGPDTQYF. The CDR3 nucleotides read TGCAGCGTTGAAGCAGATGGGGCGACTAGCGGACCAGATACGCAGTATTTT.

V is TRBV27 and J is TRBJ2-7; no firm D call. Trimming cost V 4 bases and J 6 bases, with 7 bases left between them. Germline-derived CDR1 and CDR2 are MNHEY and SMNVEV (reference sequence). The CDR3 spans 11 residues. The CDR3 is CASSWFGEQYF. CDR3 sequence (DNA): TGTGCCAGCAGTTGGTTCGGCGAGCAGTACTTC.

There are many counts of this clonotype. The DNA of the CDR3 is TGCGCCAGCAGCCAGGTACTAGCGGTCGTTAATGAGCAGTTCTTC. Residues: CASSQVLAVVNEQFF. V usage is TRBV4-1 and J usage is TRBJ2-1, with TRBD2 identical over 8 bases. V shed 3 bases and J 7 bases; nucleotides not matched to a gene: 8. The CDR3 is 15 residues long. Germline assignment: CDR1 MGHRA and CDR2 YSYEKL.

V and J are TRBV6-4 and TRBJ2-2, with D perhaps TRBD2 (6 bases). Germline V gene sequence: CDR1 MRHNA, CDR2 SNTAGT. The V and J ends lost 6 bases and 0 bases respectively, with 8 bases between them. This CDR3 has 14 residues. The CDR3 bases are TGTGCCAGCAGGGGGGAGGCGAACACCGGGGAGCTGTTTTTT. This encodes CASRGEANTGELFF.